This T cell receptor (beta chain) was obtained from a study of cytomegalovirus exposure and HLA in healthy donors. Study context: A data release that came early held roughly 80 million unique TCRs from HLA-typed donors.

Donors sampled were nominally healthy, though unrecorded immune exposures were likely. Researchers ran the PCR with 60 Vbeta and 13 Jbeta primers. Sequencing used immunoSEQ multiplex PCR; TCRdb keeps in-frame clones, though not all of them. Of some 140,000 clones listed, about 85% are singletons. The length of the CDR3 is 16 residues. V trimming: 5 bases; J trimming: 4 bases; junction bases outside the gene matches: 11. The germline V gene has CDR1 KGHSY and CDR2 FQNENV. General study results and limits: Later analysis placed DRB1 highest and HLA-C lowest in TCR association rates, which differed by HLA locus.

On this clone: As yet, its antigen is unknown.

The chain recombines TRBV16 with TRBJ2-1; TRBD2 matches 7 bases. This clonotype originated in a female donor in good health and CMV-seronegative. The sequenced material came from PBMCs. CDR3 coding DNA: TGTGCCAGCAGCGCTGCCCTAGCGGCCTCATACAATGAGCAGTTCTTC. This translates into CASSAALAASYNEQFF.